This paragraph covers one T cell receptor (beta chain) sequence. This record comes from a study of blood T cell repertoires in COVID-19. The wider study: Sites in the United States, Italy and Spain provided acute and convalescent COVID-19 samples. PBMCs, B-cell-depleted T cells, or T cells were the source of the cDNA or gDNA that made up the material.

Germline CDR1 reads SGHNT; CDR2 reads YYREEE (reference sequence). This CDR3 has 15 residues. Trimming cost V 0 bases and J 5 bases; bases outside gene matches: 4. Authors' methods: The assay estimated nucleated cells by amplifying reference gene primers. Profiling relied on immunoSEQ multiplex PCR, and the TCRdb table lists in-frame clones only, not all of them. The DNA gave D and trimming, while V, J and clone size come from that table. The data hold roughly 290,000 clones, with about 88% observed a single time. The TCR sequence derives from a woman between 55 and 75 years old with acute or convalescent COVID-19. The chain uses TRBV5-4 and TRBJ2-1; 8 nucleotides align to TRBD1. Source material: peripheral blood. Here the CDR3 DNA reads TGTGCCAGCAGCTTGGGTAGGACAGGGAACAATGAGCAGTTCTTC. Its protein is CASSLGRTGNNEQFF.